The 32 T cell receptor beta chains below were found in one sample sequenced in a study. Treg sorting used a CD4+CD25+CD127-/low gate. TCRdb recomputed calls from the 5' RACE reads with MiXCR, one row per CDR3 protein. The sample has approximately 50,000 distinct CDR3 sequences, less than 25% seen once; the top ten hold roughly 3.2%. Sequences were obtained from tumor-infiltrating Tregs sorted from the breast tumor. The receptors come from a female donor with breast cancer.

This clonotype has only a few counts. The genes are TRBV6-1 and TRBJ1-5; the match to TRBD1 covers 9 bases. Trimming cost V 9 bases and J 5 bases; bases outside gene matches: 8. CDR3 length: 14 amino acids. CDR1 and CDR2 (germline): MNHNS, SASEGT. In nucleotides, the CDR3 is TGTGCCAGTTGGACAGGGGAGTCGTATCAGCCCCAGCATTTT. The encoded protein is CASWTGESYQPQHF.

The rearrangement joins TRBV2 to TRBJ2-1; TRBD1 is a possible D gene (5 bases). V lost 8 bases to trimming and J lost 6 bases, with 14 bases between them. The CDR3 runs to 13 residues. Germline-derived CDR1 and CDR2 are SNHLY and FYNNEI. CDR3 DNA: TGTGCCAGCGACGGAAGAAGGGGCAATGAGCAGTTCTTC. It yields the protein CASDGRRGNEQFF.

In this sample, this clonotype turned up many times. CDR3 nucleotide sequence: TGCGCCAGCAGCCGACTAGCGGTGGACTACGAGCAGTACTTC. Translated: CASSRLAVDYEQYF. The chain employs TRBV4-1 and TRBJ2-7, with 9 bases identical to TRBD2. The CDR3 is 14 residues long. From germline, CDR1 is MGHRA and CDR2 YSYEKL. V shed 4 bases and J 3 bases; nucleotides not matched to a gene: 4.

The chain employs TRBV20-1 and TRBJ1-5; D unclear. There are 13 residues in the CDR3. V was shortened by 2 bases and J by 0 bases, with 5 bases between the two germline ends. Germline V CDR1 and CDR2: DFQATT, SNEGSKA (reference sequence). CDR3 sequence reads: CSARPLSNQPQHF. In DNA, the CDR3 is TGCAGTGCTAGACCACTTAGCAATCAGCCCCAGCATTTT.

The V and J genes are TRBV4-1 and TRBJ2-5; 10 bases match TRBD2. There are 14 residues in the CDR3. Germline CDR1 is MGHRA and CDR2 is YSYEKL. V lost 4 bases, J lost 4 bases, and 3 bases stayed unmatched. This CDR3 is CASSRIAGGETQYF. The CDR3 DNA reads TGCGCCAGCAGCCGTATAGCGGGGGGAGAGACCCAGTACTTC.

This clonotype was recorded at least ten times. V gene TRBV10-1 combines with J gene TRBJ2-1, with TRBD2 matching over 7 bases. The junction had 6 bases not matched to a gene; V was cut back by 2 bases and J by 5 bases. The germline V gene encodes CDR1 WNHNN and CDR2 SYGVQD (reference sequence). This CDR3 has 15 residues. The CDR3 nucleotides are TGCGCCAGCAGTGAGGGCGGGAGCGGTAACAATGAGCAGTTCTTC. It codes for CASSEGGSGNNEQFF.

The chain carries TRBV28 and TRBJ1-1; the match to TRBD1 covers 7 bases. V gave up 5 bases and J gave up 5 bases; unmatched junction bases: 11. The CDR3 runs to 15 residues. In germline, CDR1 is MDHEN, CDR2 SYDVKM. CDR3 loop: CASSPSWTGGTEAFF. The DNA of the CDR3 is TGTGCCAGCAGTCCCTCTTGGACAGGAGGTACTGAAGCTTTCTTT.

By share, this clonotype ranks as medium-sized. The chain has TRBV5-1 and TRBJ1-4; no clear D gene. V was trimmed by 3 bases and J by 8 bases, leaving 14 bases between them. In germline, CDR1 is SGHRS, CDR2 YFSETQ. This CDR3 region has 14 residues. The CDR3 DNA reads TGCGCCAGCAGCTCAGCAGGCCTCTCCGAAAAACTGTTTTTT. Its protein product is CASSSAGLSEKLFF.

V usage is TRBV20-1 and J usage is TRBJ2-7; the match to TRBD2 covers 7 bases. Per germline, CDR1 DFQATT and CDR2 SNEGSKA (reference sequence). V was pared by 4 bases and J by 4 bases, with 10 bases of the junction left unmatched. The CDR3 runs to 14 residues. CDR3 DNA sequence: TGCAGTGCTATTGTTGGACTAGTGGGTTACGAGCAGTACTTC. It translates to CSAIVGLVGYEQYF.

This clonotype was observed a handful of times. The V gene is TRBV7-2, the J gene TRBJ1-2, with D perhaps TRBD1 (5 bases). CDR1 is SGHTA, CDR2 FQGNSA, per germline. The V end lost 4 bases, the J end lost 3 bases, and 15 bases lay between the germline ends. This CDR3 has 15 residues. CDR3 region: CASSSFLGGDYGYTF. The CDR3 DNA is TGTGCCAGCAGCTCCTTCTTAGGAGGGGACTATGGCTACACCTTC. Together with reference TRBV7-2 and TRBJ1-2, the CDR3 gives the full variable domain: GAGVSQSPSNKVTEKGKDVELRCDPISGHTALYWYRQSLGQGLEFLIYFQGNSAPDKSGLPSDRFSAERTGGSVSTLTIQRTQQEDSAVYLCASSSFLGGDYGYTFGSGTRLTVV.

This clonotype was seen a few times. V gene TRBV6-5 combines with J gene TRBJ2-7, with a tentative D call TRBD2 (6 bases). The CDR3 has 13 amino acids. CDR1 is MNHEY and CDR2 is SVGAGI in the germline V gene. V was pared by 6 bases and J by 4 bases, with 13 bases between. CDR3 DNA: TGTGCCAGCAGAGACGGAGGGAGATACGAGCAGTACTTC. It translates to CASRDGGRYEQYF.

The chain is built from TRBV28 and TRBJ2-2; D assignment may be TRBD1 or TRBD2 (5 bases each). Germline V gives CDR1 MDHEN, CDR2 SYDVKM. Deletions cut 6 bases from V and 5 bases from J, with 22 bases between. The CDR3 has 17 amino acids. CDR3 amino acids: CASRPSGFRRVTGELFF. CDR3 nucleotide sequence: TGTGCCAGCAGGCCATCGGGGTTCCGCAGGGTAACCGGGGAGCTGTTTTTT.

This clonotype was counted between two and nine times. The chain couples TRBV5-1 to TRBJ1-2; D not resolved. The germline V gene encodes CDR1 SGHRS and CDR2 YFSETQ. The ends were cut back, 4 bases at V and 8 bases at J, with 21 bases in the middle. This CDR3 has 15 residues. CDR3: CASSKTTAVSGGYTF. The CDR3 DNA reads as TGCGCCAGCAGCAAAACTACTGCGGTCTCAGGAGGCTACACCTTC.

This clonotype came up many times. The chain combines TRBV5-1 with TRBJ2-6; TRBD1 might be the D (6 bases). Trimming cost V 4 bases and J 3 bases, with 14 bases left between them. There are 16 residues in the CDR3. Germline CDR1 is SGHRS and CDR2 is YFSETQ. The CDR3 coding sequence is TGCGCCAGCAGCGGTAGACAGGCGTTTGGGGCCAACGTCCTGACTTTC. Amino acid sequence: CASSGRQAFGANVLTF.

The chain uses TRBV5-1 and TRBJ1-4; no firm D call. Germline values: CDR1 SGHRS, CDR2 YFSETQ. V lost 2 bases to trimming and J lost 7 bases, with 15 bases between them. There are 15 residues in the CDR3. The CDR3 loop is CASSFSPTRAEKLFF. The CDR3, as DNA: TGCGCCAGCAGCTTCAGTCCGACGAGGGCTGAAAAACTGTTTTTT.

As to this clonotype: This may come from a read error, since a much larger clone is one base off. The chain uses TRBV29-1 and TRBJ2-5; D gene uncertain. The CDR3 is made up of 10 amino acids. Germline CDR1 and CDR2: SQVTM and ANQGSEA. CDR3 DNA sequence: TGCAGCGTTGGGTACGAGACCCAGGACTTC. Amino acids: CSVGYETQDF.

The chain combines TRBV5-1 with TRBJ2-1, with 7 bases that match TRBD2. Germline CDR1 and CDR2: SGHRS and YFSETQ. There are 16 residues in the CDR3. The V gene end was trimmed by 4 bases and the J gene end by 1 base; junction bases not matched to a gene: 8. The CDR3 nucleotides read TGCGCCAGCAGCCGGTCGCGGGAGTTTTCCTACAATGAGCAGTTCTTC. As protein: CASSRSREFSYNEQFF.

This clonotype was seen repeatedly, ten times or more. The chain links TRBV5-1 to TRBJ2-1; no firm D call. The CDR3 spans 13 residues. Germline loops: CDR1 SGHRS, CDR2 YFSETQ. The V and J ends lost 2 bases and 3 bases respectively, with 6 bases between them. The CDR3 DNA is TGCGCCAGCAGCTTCTCGGACTACAATGAGCAGTTCTTC. It specifies CASSFSDYNEQFF.

The gene calls are TRBV18 and TRBJ2-2, with TRBD1 identical over 7 bases. The CDR3 sequence is 16 residues long. In germline, CDR1 is KGHSH, CDR2 LQKENI. V shed 1 base, J shed 2 bases, and the junction held 4 bases outside the gene matches. The CDR3 DNA reads TGTGCCAGCTCACCACAAGGACAGGTCAACACCGGGGAGCTGTTTTTT. It encodes CASSPQGQVNTGELFF.

The chain combines TRBV19 with TRBJ2-7; 10 bases line up with TRBD2. V dropped 5 bases and J dropped 0; count of bases not matched to a gene: 16. This CDR3 region has 19 residues. The germline gives CDR1 LNHDA, CDR2 SQIVND (reference sequence). CDR3 residues: CASSVATGAGTSASYEQYF. The CDR3, as DNA: TGTGCCAGTAGTGTCGCGACAGGGGCCGGGACTAGCGCCTCCTACGAGCAGTACTTC.

This clonotype has more than one count but fewer than ten. CDR3 sequence reads: CATSGAGGINTEAFF. The CDR3 DNA reads TGTGCCACCAGTGGGGCAGGGGGTATAAACACTGAAGCTTTCTTT. V usage is TRBV24-1 and J usage is TRBJ1-1; 7 bases are shared with TRBD1. V trimming: 5 bases; J trimming: 2 bases; junction bases outside the gene matches: 7. CDR1 is KGHDR and CDR2 is SFDVKD in the germline V gene. The CDR3 runs to 15 residues.

The V call is TRBV5-1, the J call TRBJ2-3; maybe TRBD1 (5 bases). Trimming took 3 bases from V and 5 from J, leaving 16 bases between them. This CDR3 contains 15 residues. CDR1 and CDR2 from the germline V gene are SGHRS and YFSETQ. CDR3 nucleotide sequence: TGCGCCAGCAGCTCCGTTCCAGGGATCATAGATACGCAGTATTTT. This gives the protein CASSSVPGIIDTQYF.

This clonotype turned up a few times. The CDR3 nucleotides are TGTGCCAGCTCACCACCCGGTTTCGTCTCCTACGAGCAGTACTTC. This gives the protein CASSPPGFVSYEQYF. The chain uses TRBV18 and TRBJ2-7; no reliable D call. Germline V lookup: CDR1 KGHSH, CDR2 LQKENI. V lost 0 bases and J lost 0, with 9 bases in between. CDR3 length: 15 amino acids.

This clonotype showed up many times. The V and J genes are TRBV11-2 and TRBJ2-1; D gene ambiguous. CDR1 and CDR2 from the germline V gene are SGHAT and FQNNGV. Trimming took 6 bases from V and 3 from J, leaving 21 bases between them. The CDR3 is 17 residues long. The CDR3: CASRPRALGGYYNEQFF. The CDR3 DNA follows: TGTGCCAGCAGGCCCCGGGCGTTGGGCGGTTACTACAATGAGCAGTTCTTC.

This clonotype was seen repeatedly, ten times or more. The chain is built from TRBV4-1 and TRBJ2-6, with D perhaps TRBD1 (6 bases). Per the germline V gene, CDR1 is MGHRA and CDR2 is YSYEKL. V lost 0 bases to trimming and J lost 4 bases, with 10 bases between them. CDR3 size: 16 residues. CDR3 protein: CASSQDLGAGANVLTF. Written as DNA, the CDR3 is TGCGCCAGCAGCCAAGATCTGGGGGCCGGGGCCAACGTCCTGACTTTC.

This clonotype has just a few counts. The chain is built from TRBV11-3 and TRBJ2-3; 8 bases match TRBD1. Germline trimming cut 5 bases from V and 4 bases from J; bases unmatched to any gene: 5. This CDR3 is built from 14 residues. CDR1 is SGHNT and CDR2 is YENEEA in the germline V gene. This CDR3 reads CASSGQGKADTQYF. CDR3 nucleotide sequence: TGTGCCAGCAGCGGACAGGGAAAGGCAGATACGCAGTATTTT.

The chain joins TRBV5-1 to TRBJ1-1; D not certain. CDR1 is SGHRS and CDR2 is YFSETQ in the germline V gene. Between the trimmed V and J ends, which lost 4 bases and 0 bases, there was a span of 10 bases. This CDR3 is 14 amino acids long. The CDR3 nucleotides read TGCGCCAGCAGCGGCGGAAAGATGAACACTGAAGCTTTCTTT. Translation gives CASSGGKMNTEAFF.

J is TRBJ1-1 and V is TRBV5-1; a weak D match, TRBD1 (5 bases). Between the trimmed V and J ends, which lost 3 bases and 4 bases, there was a span of 13 bases. This CDR3 is 14 amino acids long. The germline gives CDR1 SGHRS, CDR2 YFSETQ. The CDR3 sequence is CASSCATTGTEAFF. For the CDR3, the DNA is TGCGCCAGCAGCTGTGCGACTACAGGCACTGAAGCTTTCTTT.

V gene TRBV5-1 combines with J gene TRBJ1-2; D ambiguous. CDR1 and CDR2 (germline): SGHRS, YFSETQ. The CDR3 spans 14 residues. Trimming removed 1 base at V and 4 bases at J, with 11 bases between. The CDR3 region has the DNA TGCGCCAGCAGCTTGTCGGGGTCTGGCTATGGCTACACCTTC. This codes for CASSLSGSGYGYTF.

The chain joins TRBV6-2 or TRBV6-3 to TRBJ1-1; TRBD1 agrees at 7 bases. CDR1 is MNHEY, CDR2 SVGEGT, per germline. With 5 bases clipped from V and 0 bases from J, the junction kept 3 bases outside the gene matches. The CDR3 is 14 amino acids. The CDR3 DNA sequence: TGTGCCAGCAGTCACAGGGGACTGAACACTGAAGCTTTCTTT. Its protein is CASSHRGLNTEAFF.

This clonotype was seen ten or more times. V gene TRBV6-1 combines with J gene TRBJ1-2; D not resolved. The CDR3 contains 13 residues. From germline, CDR1 is MNHNS and CDR2 SASEGT. Trimming removed 6 bases from V and 1 base from J, with 9 bases in between. CDR3 amino acids: CASRLDLNYGYTF. The CDR3 coding sequence is TGTGCCAGCAGATTAGACCTTAACTATGGCTACACCTTC.

This clonotype was seen once. In DNA form, the CDR3 reads TGCAGTGCCCCCGTCGATGGTGGAGACTATGGCTACACCTTC. Its protein product is CSAPVDGGDYGYTF. The chain has TRBV20-1 and TRBJ1-2; D gene ambiguous. The germline V and J ends were trimmed by 6 bases and 3 bases, with 17 bases remaining between them. CDR3 length equals 14 residues. CDR1 is DFQATT and CDR2 is SNEGSKA in the germline V gene (reference sequence).